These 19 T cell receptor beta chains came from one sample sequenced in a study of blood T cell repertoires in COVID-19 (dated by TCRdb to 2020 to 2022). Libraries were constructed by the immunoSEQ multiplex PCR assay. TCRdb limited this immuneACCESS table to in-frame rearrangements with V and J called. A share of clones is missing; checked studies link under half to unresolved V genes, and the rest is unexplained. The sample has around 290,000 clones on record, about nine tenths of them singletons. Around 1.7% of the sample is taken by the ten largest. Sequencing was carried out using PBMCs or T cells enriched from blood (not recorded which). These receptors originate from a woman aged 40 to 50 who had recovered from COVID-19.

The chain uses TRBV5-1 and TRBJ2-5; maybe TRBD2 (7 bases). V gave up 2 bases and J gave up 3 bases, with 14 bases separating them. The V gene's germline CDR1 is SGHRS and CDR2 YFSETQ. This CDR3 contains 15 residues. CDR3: CASSFSRGAEETQYF. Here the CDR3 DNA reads TGCGCCAGCAGCTTTAGCCGGGGGGCCGAAGAGACCCAGTACTTC.

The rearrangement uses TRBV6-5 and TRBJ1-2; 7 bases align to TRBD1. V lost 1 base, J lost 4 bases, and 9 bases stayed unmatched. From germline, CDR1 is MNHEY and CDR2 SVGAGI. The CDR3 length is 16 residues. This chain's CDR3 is CASSYYEGAGGYGYTF. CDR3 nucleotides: TGTGCCAGCAGTTACTATGAGGGGGCAGGAGGCTATGGCTACACCTTC.

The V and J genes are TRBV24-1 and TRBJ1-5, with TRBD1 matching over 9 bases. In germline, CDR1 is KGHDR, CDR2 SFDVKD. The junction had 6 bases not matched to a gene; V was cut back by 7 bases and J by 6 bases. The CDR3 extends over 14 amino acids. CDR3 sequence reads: CATSLTGGGQPQHF. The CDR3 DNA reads TGTGCCACCAGCCTGACAGGGGGTGGTCAGCCCCAGCATTTT.

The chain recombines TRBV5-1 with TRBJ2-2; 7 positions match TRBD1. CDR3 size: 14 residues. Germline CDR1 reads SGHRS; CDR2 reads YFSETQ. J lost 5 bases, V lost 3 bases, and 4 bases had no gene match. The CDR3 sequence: CASSWGTDTGELFF. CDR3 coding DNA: TGCGCCAGCAGCTGGGGGACAGATACCGGGGAGCTGTTTTTT.

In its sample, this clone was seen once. The CDR3 sequence: CSVRLAGPTDTQYF. The CDR3, as DNA: TGCAGCGTCAGACTAGCGGGGCCCACAGATACGCAGTATTTT. The chain couples TRBV29-1 to TRBJ2-3; 11 nucleotides agree with TRBD2. With 6 bases clipped from V and 2 bases from J, the junction kept 4 bases outside the gene matches. This CDR3 contains 14 residues. Germline CDR1 SQVTM, CDR2 ANQGSEA.

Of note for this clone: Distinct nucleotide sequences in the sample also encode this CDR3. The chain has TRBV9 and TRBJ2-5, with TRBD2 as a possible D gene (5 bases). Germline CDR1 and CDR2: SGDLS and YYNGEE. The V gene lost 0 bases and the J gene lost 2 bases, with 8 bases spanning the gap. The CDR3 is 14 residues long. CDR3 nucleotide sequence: TGTGCCAGCAGCGTAGTGGGCGGGCAAGAGACCCAGTACTTC. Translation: CASSVVGGQETQYF.

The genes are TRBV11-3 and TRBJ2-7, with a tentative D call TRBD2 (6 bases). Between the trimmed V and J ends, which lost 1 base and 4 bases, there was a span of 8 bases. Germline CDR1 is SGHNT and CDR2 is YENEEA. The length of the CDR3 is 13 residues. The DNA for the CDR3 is TGTGCCAGCAGCTTAGGGGAGGAATACGAGCAGTACTTC. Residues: CASSLGEEYEQYF.

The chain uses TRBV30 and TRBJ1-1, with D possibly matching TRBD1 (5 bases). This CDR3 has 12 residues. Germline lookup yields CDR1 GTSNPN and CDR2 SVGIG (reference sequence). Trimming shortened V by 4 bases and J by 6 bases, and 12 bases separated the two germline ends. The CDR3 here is CAWNRLISEAFF. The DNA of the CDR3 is TGTGCCTGGAACAGGTTAATCTCTGAAGCTTTCTTT.

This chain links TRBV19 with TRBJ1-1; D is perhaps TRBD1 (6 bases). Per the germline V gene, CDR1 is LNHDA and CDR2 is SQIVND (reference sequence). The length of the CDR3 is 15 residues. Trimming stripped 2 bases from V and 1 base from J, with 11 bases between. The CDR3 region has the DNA TGTGCCAGTAGTATAAGGGGACATTCGAACACTGAAGCTTTCTTT. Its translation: CASSIRGHSNTEAFF.

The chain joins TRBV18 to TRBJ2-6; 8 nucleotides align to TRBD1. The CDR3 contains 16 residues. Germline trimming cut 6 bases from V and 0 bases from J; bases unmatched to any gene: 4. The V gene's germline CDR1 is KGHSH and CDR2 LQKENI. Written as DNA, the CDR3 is TGTGCCAGCTCTACAGGGGGTCACTCTGGGGCCAACGTCCTGACTTTC. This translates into CASSTGGHSGANVLTF.

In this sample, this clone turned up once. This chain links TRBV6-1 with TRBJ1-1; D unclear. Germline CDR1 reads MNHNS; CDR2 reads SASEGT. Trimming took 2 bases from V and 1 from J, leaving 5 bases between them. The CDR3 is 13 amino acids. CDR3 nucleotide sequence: TGTGCCAGCAGTGAACTTTGGAACACTGAAGCTTTCTTT. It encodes CASSELWNTEAFF.

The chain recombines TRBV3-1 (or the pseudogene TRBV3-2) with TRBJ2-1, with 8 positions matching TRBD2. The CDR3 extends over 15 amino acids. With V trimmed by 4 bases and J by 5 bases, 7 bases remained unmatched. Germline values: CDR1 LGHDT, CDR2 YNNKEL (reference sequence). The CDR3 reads CASSPAAGANNEQFF. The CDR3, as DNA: TGTGCCAGCAGCCCCGCAGCGGGAGCCAACAATGAGCAGTTCTTC.

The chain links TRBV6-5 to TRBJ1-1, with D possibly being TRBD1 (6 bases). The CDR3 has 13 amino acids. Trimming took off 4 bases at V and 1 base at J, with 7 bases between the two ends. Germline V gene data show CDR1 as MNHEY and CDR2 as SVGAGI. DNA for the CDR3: TGTGCCAGCAGTTCCAGGGGGAACACTGAAGCTTTCTTT. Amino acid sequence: CASSSRGNTEAFF.

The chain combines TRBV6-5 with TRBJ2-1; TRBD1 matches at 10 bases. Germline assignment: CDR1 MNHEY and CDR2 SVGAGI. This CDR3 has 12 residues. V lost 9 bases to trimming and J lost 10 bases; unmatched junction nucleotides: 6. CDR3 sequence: CASRDRGWEQFF. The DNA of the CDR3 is TGTGCCAGTCGGGACAGGGGATGGGAGCAGTTCTTC.

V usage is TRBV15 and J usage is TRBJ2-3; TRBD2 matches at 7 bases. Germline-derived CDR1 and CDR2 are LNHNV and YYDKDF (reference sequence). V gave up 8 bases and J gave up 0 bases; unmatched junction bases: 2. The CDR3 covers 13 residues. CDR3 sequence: CATAGGSTDTQYF. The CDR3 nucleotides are TGTGCCACCGCCGGGGGGAGCACAGATACGCAGTATTTT.

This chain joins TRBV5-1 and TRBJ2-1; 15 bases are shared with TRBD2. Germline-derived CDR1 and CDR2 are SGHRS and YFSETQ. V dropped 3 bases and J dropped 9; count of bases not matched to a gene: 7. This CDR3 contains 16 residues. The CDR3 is CASSSRTSGGAGEQFF. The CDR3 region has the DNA TGCGCCAGCAGCTCCAGGACTAGCGGGGGGGCCGGTGAGCAGTTCTTC.

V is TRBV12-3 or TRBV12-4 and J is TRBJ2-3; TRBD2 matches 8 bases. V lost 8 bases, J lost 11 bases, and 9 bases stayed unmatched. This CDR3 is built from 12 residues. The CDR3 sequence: CASCPGLVMQYF. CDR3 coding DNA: TGTGCCAGCTGCCCGGGACTAGTTATGCAGTATTTT.

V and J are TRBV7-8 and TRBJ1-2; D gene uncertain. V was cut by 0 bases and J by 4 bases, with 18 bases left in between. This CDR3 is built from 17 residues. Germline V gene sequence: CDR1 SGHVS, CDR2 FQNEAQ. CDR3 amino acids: CASSLAPPLTGVYGYTF. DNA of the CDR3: TGTGCCAGCAGCTTAGCGCCCCCCCTAACGGGAGTCTATGGCTACACCTTC.

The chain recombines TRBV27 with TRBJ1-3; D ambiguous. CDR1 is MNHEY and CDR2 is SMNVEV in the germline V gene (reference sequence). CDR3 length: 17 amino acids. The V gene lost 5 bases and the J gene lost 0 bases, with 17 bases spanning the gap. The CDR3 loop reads CASSPLRGTISGNTIYF. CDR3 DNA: TGTGCCAGCAGTCCCTTGCGAGGCACCATCTCTGGAAACACCATATATTTT.